The 16 T cell receptor beta chains in this list originate from one sample, sequenced in a study of T-cell reconstitution after alpha-beta-depleted transplantation in children. During its preparation, the TCRbeta library received unique molecular identifiers. MiXCR, applied by TCRdb to the PCR reads, yields one record per CDR3 protein. The sample holds approximately 510,000 distinct CDR3 sequences, around 20% seen once. Sequencing was performed on PBMCs from the stem cell graft donor, taken from the stem cell graft. The receptors come from a human donor who donated a stem cell graft to a child with acute lymphoblastic leukemia.

The J gene is TRBJ1-2, the V gene TRBV15, with D maybe TRBD1 (5 bases). Trimming left V 0 bases short and J 8 bases short, with 19 bases between. This CDR3 has 16 amino acids. Germline-derived CDR1 and CDR2 are LNHNV and YYDKDF (reference sequence). Here the CDR3 DNA reads TGTGCCACCAGCAGAGATCCCCCCTCGGCAGGGATAGGCTACACCTTC. Translated, it gives CATSRDPPSAGIGYTF.

A few counts support this clonotype. V usage is TRBV5-1 and J usage is TRBJ2-2, with 9 nucleotides matching TRBD1. The CDR3 is 16 residues long. Germline assignment: CDR1 SGHRS and CDR2 YFSETQ. V gave up 2 bases and J gave up 1 base; unmatched junction bases: 3. The DNA for the CDR3 is TGCGCCAGCAGCTTAATGGGACAGGGGAACACCGGGGAGCTGTTTTTT. Translation gives CASSLMGQGNTGELFF.

For the CDR3, the DNA is TGTGCCAGCAGCGGGACAGGGGGCTTTCTGGAGCGGGAGCTGTTTTTT. Its protein product is CASSGTGGFLERELFF. The chain combines TRBV3-1 with TRBJ2-2; 12 bases align to TRBD1. From germline, CDR1 is LGHDT and CDR2 YNNKEL (reference sequence). V lost 5 bases and J lost 9; bases outside the gene matches: 10. CDR3 length equals 16 residues.

The V call is TRBV4-1, the J call TRBJ2-2; D perhaps matches TRBD2 (5 bases). V was cut by 8 bases and J by 7 bases, with 11 bases left in between. From germline, CDR1 is MGHRA and CDR2 YSYEKL. This CDR3 contains 12 residues. CDR3 bases: TGCGCCAGCGATCGGGGAAACGGGGAGCTGTTTTTT. Translated: CASDRGNGELFF.

This clonotype turned up a few times. This rearrangement joins TRBV5-1 to TRBJ2-4, with 14 bases lining up with TRBD2. Losses at the gene ends were 4 bases for V and 4 bases for J; bases not matched to a gene: 4. The germline V gene encodes CDR1 SGHRS and CDR2 YFSETQ. This CDR3 has 16 amino acids. CDR3 amino acids: CASSVGLAGEKNIQYF. The CDR3, as DNA: TGCGCCAGCAGCGTGGGACTAGCGGGAGAGAAAAACATTCAGTACTTC.

This clonotype was picked up a small number of times. This chain links TRBV12-3 or TRBV12-4 with TRBJ1-5, with D uncertain. The germline V and J ends were trimmed by 3 bases and 1 base, with 13 bases remaining between them. The CDR3 sequence is 16 residues long. The CDR3 here is CASSFSSLGSNQPQHF. In nucleotides, the CDR3 is TGTGCCAGCAGTTTTTCCTCACTAGGGAGCAATCAGCCCCAGCATTTT.

This chain connects TRBV4-2 to TRBJ2-1; 10 nucleotides match TRBD2. This CDR3 has 17 amino acids. J gave up 7 bases and V 0 bases, and 9 bases lay outside the gene matches. Per the germline V gene, CDR1 is LGHNA and CDR2 is YNFKEQ. CDR3 amino acids: CASSQEVGLAGVNEQFF. Written as DNA, the CDR3 is TGTGCCAGCAGCCAAGAGGTAGGGCTAGCGGGAGTAAATGAGCAGTTCTTC.

This clonotype showed up just a few times. This chain uses TRBV20-1 with TRBJ2-3; 10 nucleotides line up with TRBD2. Trimming took 1 base from V and 3 from J; bases not matched to a gene: 16. CDR3 length: 19 amino acids. CDR1 DFQATT and CDR2 SNEGSKA come from the germline V gene (reference sequence). The CDR3 sequence: CSARGFSSGGFLGTDTQYF. Here the CDR3 DNA reads TGCAGTGCTAGAGGCTTTTCTAGCGGGGGCTTCCTAGGGACAGATACGCAGTATTTT.

J is TRBJ1-2 and V is TRBV24-1, with D perhaps matching TRBD1 (5 bases). This CDR3 comprises 15 residues. V dropped 1 base and J dropped 0 bases, with 8 bases sitting between them. Looked up from germline, CDR1 is KGHDR and CDR2 is SFDVKD. The CDR3: CATSDFGGSNYGYTF. CDR3 bases: TGTGCCACCAGTGATTTCGGGGGATCTAACTATGGCTACACCTTC.

The chain recombines TRBV5-1 with TRBJ2-7; 9 bases are a match to TRBD2. Looked up from germline, CDR1 is SGHRS and CDR2 is YFSETQ. The trim removed 4 bases at V and 2 bases at J, leaving 10 bases unmatched. This CDR3 is 16 amino acids long. The CDR3 DNA is TGCGCCAGCAGCCCCAACCCGACTAGCGGCCCCTACGAGCAGTACTTC. Translating gives CASSPNPTSGPYEQYF.

Only a few counts were recorded for this clonotype. The rearrangement uses TRBV20-1 and TRBJ2-7; TRBD1 might be the D (5 bases). This CDR3 spans 13 amino acids. Germline values: CDR1 DFQATT, CDR2 SNEGSKA (reference sequence). Trimming shortened V by 3 bases and J by 3 bases, and 12 bases separated the two germline ends. The CDR3 DNA reads TGCAGTGCTAGGCGCAGGGCGGTCTACGAGCAGTACTTC. It codes for CSARRRAVYEQYF.

This rearrangement joins TRBV27 to TRBJ2-7; TRBD2 might be the D (6 bases). Trimming pared 5 bases from V and 3 bases from J, leaving 14 bases between. This CDR3 region has 14 residues. Germline V lookup: CDR1 MNHEY, CDR2 SMNVEV (reference sequence). The CDR3 sequence is CASSAGTELYEQYF. The CDR3, as DNA: TGTGCCAGCAGTGCGGGGACGGAGCTCTACGAGCAGTACTTC.

This CDR3 is CASSPGLAKEQYF. CDR3 bases: TGTGCCAGCAGTCCGGGACTAGCGAAAGAGCAGTACTTC. The chain couples TRBV12-3 or TRBV12-4 to TRBJ2-7; 10 nucleotides align to TRBD2. Trimming took 5 bases from V and 7 from J; bases not matched to a gene: 5. The length of the CDR3 is 13 residues.

The chain is built from TRBV4-1 and TRBJ2-3, with 13 bases lining up with TRBD2. Germline CDR1 is MGHRA and CDR2 is YSYEKL. Trimming took 1 base from V and 4 from J; bases not matched to a gene: 2. The CDR3 loop spans 16 amino acids. CDR3 DNA sequence: TGCGCCAGCAGCCAAGGACTAGCGGGAGGATCAGATACGCAGTATTTT. Its translation is CASSQGLAGGSDTQYF.

This clonotype was observed a handful of times. The junction departs from the called germline gene at one end, perhaps through a read error. This chain links TRBV25-1 with TRBJ1-5; 7 bases map to TRBD1. The CDR3 covers 14 residues. Germline-derived CDR1 and CDR2 are MGHDK and SYGVNS. For the CDR3, the DNA is TGTGCCCCAGGGGGGGGCCATAGCGATCAGCCCCAGCATTTT. This codes for CAPGGGHSDQPQHF.

The genes are TRBV20-1 and TRBJ2-1; 7 bases fit TRBD2. The ends lost 3 bases at V and 6 bases at J; junction bases unmatched: 5. This CDR3 region has 13 residues. Germline V gene lookup returns CDR1 DFQATT and CDR2 SNEGSKA (reference sequence). CDR3 residues: CSASGRSPNEQFF. For the CDR3, the DNA is TGCAGTGCTAGCGGGAGGAGCCCCAATGAGCAGTTCTTC.